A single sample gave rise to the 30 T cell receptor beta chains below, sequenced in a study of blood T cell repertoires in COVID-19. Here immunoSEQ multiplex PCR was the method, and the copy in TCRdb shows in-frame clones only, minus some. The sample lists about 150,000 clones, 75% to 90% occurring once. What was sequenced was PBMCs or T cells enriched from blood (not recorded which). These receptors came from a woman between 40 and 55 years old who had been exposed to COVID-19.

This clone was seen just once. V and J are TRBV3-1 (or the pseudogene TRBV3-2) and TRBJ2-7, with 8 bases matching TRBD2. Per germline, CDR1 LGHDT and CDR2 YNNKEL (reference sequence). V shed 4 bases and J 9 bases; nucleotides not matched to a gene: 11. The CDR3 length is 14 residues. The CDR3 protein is CASSRSGTSLVQYF. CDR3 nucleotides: TGTGCCAGCAGCCGTTCCGGGACTAGTTTGGTGCAGTACTTC.

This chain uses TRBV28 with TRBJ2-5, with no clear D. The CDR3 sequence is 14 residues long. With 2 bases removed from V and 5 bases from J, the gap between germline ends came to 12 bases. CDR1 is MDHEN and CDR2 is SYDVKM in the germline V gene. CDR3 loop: CASSLDNGRETQYF. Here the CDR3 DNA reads TGTGCCAGCAGTTTAGACAATGGAAGGGAGACCCAGTACTTC.

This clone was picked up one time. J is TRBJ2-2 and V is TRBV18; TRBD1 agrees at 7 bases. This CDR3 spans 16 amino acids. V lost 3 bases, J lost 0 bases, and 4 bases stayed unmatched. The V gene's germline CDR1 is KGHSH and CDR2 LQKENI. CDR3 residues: CASSPRDSANTGELFF. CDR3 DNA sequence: TGTGCCAGCTCACCCCGGGACAGCGCGAACACCGGGGAGCTGTTTTTT.

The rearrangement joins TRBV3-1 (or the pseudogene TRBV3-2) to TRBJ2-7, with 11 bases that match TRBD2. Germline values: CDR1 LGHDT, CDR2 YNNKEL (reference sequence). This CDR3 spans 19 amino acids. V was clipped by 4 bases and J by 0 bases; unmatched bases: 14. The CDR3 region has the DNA TGTGCCAGCAGCCGAAGGGGGACTAGCGGAATACTTAGCTCCTACGAGCAGTACTTC. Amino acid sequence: CASSRRGTSGILSSYEQYF.

The CDR3 spells CASSTPGTATDTQYF. In DNA, the CDR3 is TGTGCCAGCTCAACTCCCGGGACTGCCACAGATACGCAGTATTTT. The V gene is TRBV18, the J gene TRBJ2-3; the D gene is possibly TRBD2 (6 bases). The V gene's germline CDR1 is KGHSH and CDR2 LQKENI. Trimming removed 5 bases at V and 2 bases at J, with 14 bases between. The CDR3 spans 15 residues.

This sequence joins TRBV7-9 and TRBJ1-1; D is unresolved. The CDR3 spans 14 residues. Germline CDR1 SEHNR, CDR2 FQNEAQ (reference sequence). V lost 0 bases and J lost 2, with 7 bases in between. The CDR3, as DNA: TGTGCCAGCAGCTTAGCAGGGAGAAACACTGAAGCTTTCTTT. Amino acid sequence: CASSLAGRNTEAFF.

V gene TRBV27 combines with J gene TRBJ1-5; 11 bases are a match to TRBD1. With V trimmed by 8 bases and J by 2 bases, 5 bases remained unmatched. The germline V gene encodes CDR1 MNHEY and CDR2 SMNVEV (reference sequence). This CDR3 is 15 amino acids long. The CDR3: CASGSGQGGNQPQHF. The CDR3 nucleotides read TGTGCCAGCGGGTCGGGACAGGGGGGCAATCAGCCCCAGCATTTT.

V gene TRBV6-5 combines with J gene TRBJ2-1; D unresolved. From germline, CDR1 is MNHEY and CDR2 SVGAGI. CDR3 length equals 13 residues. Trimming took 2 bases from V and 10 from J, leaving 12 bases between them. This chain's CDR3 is CASSYGPVEEQFF. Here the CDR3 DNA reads TGTGCCAGCAGTTACGGGCCAGTCGAGGAGCAGTTCTTC.

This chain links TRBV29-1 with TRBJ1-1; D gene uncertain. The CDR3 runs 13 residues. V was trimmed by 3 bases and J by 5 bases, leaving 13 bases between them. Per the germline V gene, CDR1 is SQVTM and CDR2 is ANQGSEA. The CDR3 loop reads CSVETRAGTEAFF. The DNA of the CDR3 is TGCAGCGTTGAGACACGGGCGGGTACTGAAGCTTTCTTT.

The CDR3 coding sequence is TGTGCCAGTAGTATACAGGGGACAAAAAACACTGAAGCTTTCTTT. The encoded protein is CASSIQGTKNTEAFF. The chain recombines TRBV19 with TRBJ1-1; perhaps TRBD1 as D (6 bases). CDR1 is LNHDA and CDR2 is SQIVND in the germline V gene (reference sequence). The CDR3 extends over 15 amino acids. The V end lost 2 bases, the J end lost 2 bases, and 12 bases lay between the germline ends.

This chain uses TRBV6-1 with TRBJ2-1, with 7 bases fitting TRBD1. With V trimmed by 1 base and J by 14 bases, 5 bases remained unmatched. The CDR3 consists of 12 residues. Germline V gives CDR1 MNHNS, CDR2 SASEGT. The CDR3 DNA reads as TGTGCCAGCAGTGAAGTGGTGACAGGGAAGTTCTTC. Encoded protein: CASSEVVTGKFF.

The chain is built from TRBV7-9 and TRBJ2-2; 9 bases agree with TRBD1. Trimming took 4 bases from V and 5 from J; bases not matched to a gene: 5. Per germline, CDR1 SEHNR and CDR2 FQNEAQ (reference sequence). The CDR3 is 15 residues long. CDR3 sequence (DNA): TGTGCCAGCAGCTACCGGGACAGGGAAACCGGGGAGCTGTTTTTT. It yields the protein CASSYRDRETGELFF.

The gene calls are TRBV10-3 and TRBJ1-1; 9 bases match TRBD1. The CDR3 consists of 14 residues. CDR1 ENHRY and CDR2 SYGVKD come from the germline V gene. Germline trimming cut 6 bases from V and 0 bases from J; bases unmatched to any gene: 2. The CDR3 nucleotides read TGTGCCATCAGCGGACAGGGGTTGAACACTGAAGCTTTCTTT. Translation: CAISGQGLNTEAFF.

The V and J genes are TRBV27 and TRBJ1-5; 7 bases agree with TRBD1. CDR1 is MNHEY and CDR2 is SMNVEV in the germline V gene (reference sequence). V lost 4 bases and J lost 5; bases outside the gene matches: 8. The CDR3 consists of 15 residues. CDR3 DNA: TGTGCCAGCAGTTCCGACAGGGTCATGCATCAGCCCCAGCATTTT. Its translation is CASSSDRVMHQPQHF.

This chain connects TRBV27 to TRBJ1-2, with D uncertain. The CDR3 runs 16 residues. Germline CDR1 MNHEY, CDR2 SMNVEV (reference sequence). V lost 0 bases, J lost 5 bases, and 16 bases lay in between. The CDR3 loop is CASSLSTDTFPYGYTF. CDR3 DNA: TGTGCCAGCAGTTTATCAACCGACACCTTCCCATATGGCTACACCTTC.

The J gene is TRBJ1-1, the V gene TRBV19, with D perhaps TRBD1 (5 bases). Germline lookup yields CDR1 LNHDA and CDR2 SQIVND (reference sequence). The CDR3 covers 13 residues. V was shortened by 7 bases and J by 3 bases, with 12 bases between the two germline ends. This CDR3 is CASNQGVDTEAFF. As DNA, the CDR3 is TGTGCCAGTAACCAGGGCGTCGACACTGAAGCTTTCTTT.

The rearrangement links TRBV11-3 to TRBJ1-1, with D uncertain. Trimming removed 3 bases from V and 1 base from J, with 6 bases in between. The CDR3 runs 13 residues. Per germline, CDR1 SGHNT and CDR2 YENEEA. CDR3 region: CASSFQENTEAFF. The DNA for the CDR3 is TGTGCCAGCAGCTTCCAGGAGAACACTGAAGCTTTCTTT.

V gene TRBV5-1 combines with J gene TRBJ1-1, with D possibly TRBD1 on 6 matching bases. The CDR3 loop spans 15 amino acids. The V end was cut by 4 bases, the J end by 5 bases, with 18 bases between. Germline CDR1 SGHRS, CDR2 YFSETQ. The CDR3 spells CASSTGGGLRTEAFF. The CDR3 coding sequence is TGCGCCAGCAGCACGGGCGGGGGGCTCAGGACTGAAGCTTTCTTT.

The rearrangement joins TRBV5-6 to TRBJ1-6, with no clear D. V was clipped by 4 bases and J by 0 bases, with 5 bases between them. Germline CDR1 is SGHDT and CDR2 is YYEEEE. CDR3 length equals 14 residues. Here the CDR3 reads CASSTSSYNSPLHF. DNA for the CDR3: TGTGCCAGCAGCACGAGCTCCTATAATTCACCCCTCCACTTT.

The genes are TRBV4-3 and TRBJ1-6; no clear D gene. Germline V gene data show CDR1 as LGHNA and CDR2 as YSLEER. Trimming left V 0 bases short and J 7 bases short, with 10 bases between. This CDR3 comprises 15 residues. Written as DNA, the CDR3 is TGCGCCAGCAGCCAAGAAACACAGTGGAATTCACCCCTCCACTTT. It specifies CASSQETQWNSPLHF.

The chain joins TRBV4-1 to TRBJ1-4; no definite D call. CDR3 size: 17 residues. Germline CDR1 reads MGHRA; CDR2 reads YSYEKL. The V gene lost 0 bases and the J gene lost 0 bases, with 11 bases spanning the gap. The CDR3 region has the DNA TGCGCCAGCAGCCAAGAGGAGCTACTTGCAACTAATGAAAAACTGTTTTTT. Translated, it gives CASSQEELLATNEKLFF.

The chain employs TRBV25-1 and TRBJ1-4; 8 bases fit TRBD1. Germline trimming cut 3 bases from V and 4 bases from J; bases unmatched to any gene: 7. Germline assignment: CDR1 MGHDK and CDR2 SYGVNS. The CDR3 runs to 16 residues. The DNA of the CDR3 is TGTGCCAGCAGTGAGGGCTCAGGGGGCTATAATGAAAAACTGTTTTTT. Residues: CASSEGSGGYNEKLFF. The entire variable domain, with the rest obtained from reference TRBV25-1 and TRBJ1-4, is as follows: EADIYQTPRYLVIGTGKKITLECSQTMGHDKMYWYQQDPGMELHLIHYSYGVNSTEKGDLSSESTVSRIRTEHFPLTLESARPSHTSQYLCASSEGSGGYNEKLFFGSGTQLSVL.

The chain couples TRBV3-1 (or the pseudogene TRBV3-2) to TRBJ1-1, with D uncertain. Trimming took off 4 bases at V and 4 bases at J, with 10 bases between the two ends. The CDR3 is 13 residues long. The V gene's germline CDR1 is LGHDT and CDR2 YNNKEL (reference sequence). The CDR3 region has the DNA TGTGCCAGCAGCCGGACTGGGAGCACTGAAGCTTTCTTT. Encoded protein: CASSRTGSTEAFF.

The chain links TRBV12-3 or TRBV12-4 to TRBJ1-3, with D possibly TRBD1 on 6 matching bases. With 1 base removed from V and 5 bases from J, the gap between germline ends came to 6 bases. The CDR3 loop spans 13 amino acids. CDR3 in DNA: TGTGCCAGCAGTTTAGGGGACAGAAACACCATATATTTT. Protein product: CASSLGDRNTIYF.

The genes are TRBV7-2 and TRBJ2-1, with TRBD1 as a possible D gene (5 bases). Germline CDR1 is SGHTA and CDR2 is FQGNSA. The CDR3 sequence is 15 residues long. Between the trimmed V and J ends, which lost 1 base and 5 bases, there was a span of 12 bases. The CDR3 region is CASSLDRSVHNEQFF. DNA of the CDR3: TGTGCCAGCAGCTTAGACAGGTCCGTCCACAATGAGCAGTTCTTC.

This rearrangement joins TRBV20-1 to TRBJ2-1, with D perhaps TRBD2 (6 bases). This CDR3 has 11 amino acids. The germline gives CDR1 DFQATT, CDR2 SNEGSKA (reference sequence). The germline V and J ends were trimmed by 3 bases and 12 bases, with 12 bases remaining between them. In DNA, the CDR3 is TGCAGTGCTAGTGGGGACTGGGGGCAGTTCTTC. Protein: CSASGDWGQFF.

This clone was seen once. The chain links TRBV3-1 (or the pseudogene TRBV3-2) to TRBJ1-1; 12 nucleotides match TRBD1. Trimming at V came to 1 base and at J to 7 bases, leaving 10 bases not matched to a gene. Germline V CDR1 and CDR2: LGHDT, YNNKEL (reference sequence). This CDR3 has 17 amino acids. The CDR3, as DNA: TGTGCCAGCAGCCAAGGAGGTGGGACAGGGGGCTTAAATGAAGCTTTCTTT. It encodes CASSQGGGTGGLNEAFF.

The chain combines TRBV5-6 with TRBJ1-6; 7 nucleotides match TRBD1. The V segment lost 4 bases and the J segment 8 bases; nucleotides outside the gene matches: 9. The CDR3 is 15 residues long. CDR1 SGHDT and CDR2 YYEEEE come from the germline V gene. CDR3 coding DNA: TGTGCCAGCAGCGGAAAAACAGGGGCGGATTCACCCCTCCACTTT. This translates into CASSGKTGADSPLHF.

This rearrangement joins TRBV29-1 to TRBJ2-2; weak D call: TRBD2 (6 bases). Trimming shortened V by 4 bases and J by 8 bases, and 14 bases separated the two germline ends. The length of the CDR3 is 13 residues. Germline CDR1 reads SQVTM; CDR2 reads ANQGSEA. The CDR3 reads CSVVIGGKGELFF. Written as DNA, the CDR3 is TGCAGCGTTGTTATTGGCGGGAAAGGGGAGCTGTTTTTT.

This chain's CDR3 is CASSLASYGYTF. The CDR3 coding sequence is TGTGCCAGCAGTTTGGCAAGCTATGGCTACACCTTC. The V and J genes are TRBV12-3 or TRBV12-4 and TRBJ1-2; D call uncertain. V was trimmed by 3 bases and J by 4 bases, leaving 6 bases between them. The CDR3 has 12 amino acids.